This note documents a single T cell receptor beta chain sequence. Only a few counts were recorded for this clone. Its antigen is unknown. No base qualities exist here, and no much larger clone lies one base off it. V is shortened by 2 bases, J by 8 bases, and the region joining them spans 15 bases. The CDR3 covers 15 residues, taking in both the cysteine and the phenylalanine. Only the CDR3 part of the read is kept: 45 bases, read in frame from the first base. Sequences MNHNS (CDR1) and SASEGT (CDR2) are obtained from the germline V gene. This record comes from a study of beta chain features in type 1 diabetes (dated by TCRdb to between 2017 and 2018). Describing the broader study: Mean age, gender distribution, total cell number and subset yield did not differ between patients and healthy donors. A total of 90 million to 130 million sorted cells were examined across all samples, and a strong correlation was observed between cell number per subset and RNA yield. In the study, TCRB repertoires of sorted circulating CD4+ T cell subsets from recently diagnosed type 1 diabetes patients were compared with those of matched healthy donors. Whereas all 30 or so donors provided naive and central memory subsets, regulatory and stem cell-like memory subsets were isolated from just 8 patients and about 8 healthy donors.

The entire isolated RNA was reverse transcribed using the High Capacity cDNA Reverse Transcription Kit, and thus expressed TCRB transcripts were sequenced. Deep immunoSEQ sequencing was performed on naive, central memory and regulatory T cell samples, with an average of approximately 4 million total reads per sample. After sorted cells were lysed in RLT buffer, RNA was extracted with DNase-treated RNeasy Micro or Mini kits, with the choice depending on cell number. To prevent cross-contamination, each cell subset was processed individually, whereas patient and healthy donor samples were processed jointly. The immunoSEQ multiplex PCR was used to amplify TCRB sequences from cDNA, generating 87-bp fragments that spanned the CDR3 region. Sequencing of the amplicons was performed on the Illumina HiSeq platform. Per the original workflow: Synthetic template baselines were used to correct PCR bias computationally, reads within Hamming distance 2 were collapsed, and singletons that could not be merged were discarded. Reads were aligned against IMGT so that V, D and J genes, CDR3 length and insertions or deletions at six rearrangement sites could be assigned. Within each subset, clonotype counts were normalized to sorted cell number, and only after that were true diversity and Gini coefficients computed with the tcR R package. The overlap coefficient, calculated on TCRB nucleotide sequences, was used to quantify repertoire sharing. As a proxy for the pre-selection repertoire, out-of-frame TCRB sequences from naive cells were analyzed. The table comes from immuneACCESS by way of TCRdb, which keeps in-frame sequences with V and J called. Part of the clones is missing from these tables; in studies checked, under half for an unresolved V gene and the rest for unknown reasons. V, J and clone size were drawn from that table, and D and trimming were deduced from the DNA. Across this sample there are 500,000 to 800,000 clones, with 12% seen only once. The ten top clones hold about 0.11% of the sample.

Each donor gave one peripheral blood draw, averaging about 120 mL, which was collected into heparinised tubes. Using a panel that included CD45RO, CCR7, CD25, CD127, CD95 and CD27, naive, central memory, regulatory and stem cell-like memory CD4+ T cells were sorted on a BD FACSAria II. Every sorted population had a purity above 98%. Right away, PBMCs were isolated by Lymphoprep density gradient centrifugation and were stained directly, with no culture step. To minimize batch effects, samples were stained and sorted in pairs, one healthy donor with one patient per experiment. Study-level results and caveats: Type 1 diabetes patients showed a moderate but significant shortening of TCRB CDR3 length in all four CD4+ subsets. Because cDNA rather than genomic DNA was sequenced, highly expressing activated cells could have been over-represented, although no difference in activation and CD3 levels was found between groups. Naive, central memory and regulatory TCRB repertoires appeared to be more similar among patients than among healthy donors. Because small numbers of individuals were included in the HLA sub-analyses, any influence of HLA type on TCRB rearrangement was left unresolved. Patients with type 1 diabetes made fewer insertions and deleted more nucleotides at VDJ recombination sites, implying thymic rearrangement abnormalities. Shorter templates might have been favored by PCR, but patient and control samples were amplified and corrected together, so both groups would have been affected equally by any skew.

Sequenced input: naive CD4+ T cells from blood. The intended sense of this specimen's cell subset or site label: true naive CD4+ T cells. Rearrangement joined TRBV6-1 to TRBJ1-4; matching of 6 bases hints at TRBD1 as the D gene. This TCR came from a man younger than 45 with type 1 diabetes. This receptor has the CDR3 CASSERGGLTEKLFF. Here is the DNA: TGTGCCAGCAGTGAACGGGGGGGGCTGACGGAAAAACTGTTTTTT.